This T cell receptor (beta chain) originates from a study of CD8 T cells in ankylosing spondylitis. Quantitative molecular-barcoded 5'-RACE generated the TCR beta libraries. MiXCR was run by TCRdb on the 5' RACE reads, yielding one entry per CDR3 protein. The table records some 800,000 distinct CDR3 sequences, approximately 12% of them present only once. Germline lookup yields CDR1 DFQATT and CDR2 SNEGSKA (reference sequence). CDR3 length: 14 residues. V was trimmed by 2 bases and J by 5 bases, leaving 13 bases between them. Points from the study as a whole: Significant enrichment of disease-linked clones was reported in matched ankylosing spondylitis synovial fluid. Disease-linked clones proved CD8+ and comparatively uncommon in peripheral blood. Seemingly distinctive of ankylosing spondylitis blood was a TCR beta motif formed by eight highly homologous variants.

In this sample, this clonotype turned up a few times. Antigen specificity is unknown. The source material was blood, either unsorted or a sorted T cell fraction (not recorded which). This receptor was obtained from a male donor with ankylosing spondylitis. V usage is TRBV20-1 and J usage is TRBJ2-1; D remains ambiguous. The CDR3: CSARKAGRDNEQFF. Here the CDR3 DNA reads TGCAGTGCTAGAAAGGCCGGTAGGGACAATGAGCAGTTCTTC.